This T cell receptor beta chain appears in the sequencing data of a study of memory CD4+ T cells and cytomegalovirus serostatus. Single viable CD3+CD4+CD8-CD45RO+ cells were sorted as the memory CD4+ T cells. Method: immunoSEQ multiplex PCR; TCRdb's copy keeps in-frame clones and lacks some. In the table there are about 39,000 clones, around three quarters of which are singletons. The CDR3 is made up of 16 amino acids. CDR1 and CDR2 (germline): SGHKS, YYEKEE (reference sequence). The junction had 8 bases not matched to a gene; V was cut back by 1 base and J by 7 bases. This rearrangement joins TRBV5-5 to TRBJ1-4; 9 bases are shared with TRBD1. The TCR comes from an adult in good health and CMV-seronegative. The specimen was memory CD4+ T cells from blood. The CDR3 DNA follows: TGTGCCAGCAGCTTGTGGTCGGGACAGGGTGGTGAAAAACTGTTTTTT. Translation gives CASSLWSGQGGEKLFF. The whole variable domain, filled in from reference TRBV5-5 and TRBJ1-4, reads DAGVTQSPTHLIKTRGQQVTLRCSPISGHKSVSWYQQVLGQGPQFIFQYYEKEERGRGNFPDRFSARQFPNYSSELNVNALLLGDSALYLCASSLWSGQGGEKLFFGSGTQLSVL.